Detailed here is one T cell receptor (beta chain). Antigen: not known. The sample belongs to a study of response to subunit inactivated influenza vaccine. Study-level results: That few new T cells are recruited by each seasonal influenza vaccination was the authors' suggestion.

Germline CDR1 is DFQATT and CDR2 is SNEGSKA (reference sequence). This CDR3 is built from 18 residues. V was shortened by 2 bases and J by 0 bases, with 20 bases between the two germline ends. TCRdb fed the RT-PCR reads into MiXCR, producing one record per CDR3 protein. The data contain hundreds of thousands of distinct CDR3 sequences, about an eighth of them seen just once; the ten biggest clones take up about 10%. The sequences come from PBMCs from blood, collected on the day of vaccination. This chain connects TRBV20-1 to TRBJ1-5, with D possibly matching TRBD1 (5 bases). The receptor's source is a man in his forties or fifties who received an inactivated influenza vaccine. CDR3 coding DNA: TGCAGTGCTAGATCCCCATTACGAGGGGAGTATAGCAATCAGCCCCAGCATTTT. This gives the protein CSARSPLRGEYSNQPQHF.